This TCR beta chain is drawn from a study of immune characterization of retroperitoneal liposarcoma. This CDR3 is built from 15 residues. Germline V gene data show CDR1 as MRHNA and CDR2 as SNTAGT. With 3 bases removed from V and 1 base from J, the gap between germline ends came to 11 bases. TCRdb fed the PCR reads into MiXCR, producing one record per CDR3 protein. This table holds 3,000 or so distinct CDR3 sequences, under 55% found once. This TCR was sampled from a male donor with retroperitoneal liposarcoma. The specimen was tumor tissue. The V and J genes are TRBV6-4 and TRBJ2-3; D might be TRBD1 or TRBD2, each matching 6 bases. The CDR3 spells CASSEEGGGTDTQYF. The CDR3 DNA reads TGTGCCAGCAGTGAGGAGGGGGGCGGCACAGATACGCAGTATTTT.